Presented here are 18 T cell receptor beta chains from one specimen sequenced in a study of blood T cells in healthy people across ages. Through a sample-barcoded 5' primer and a J-beta primer mix, a second PCR was run for roughly 6 to 11 cycles. TCRdb called the 5' RACE reads again in MiXCR, with one record for every CDR3 protein. The profile covers approximately 800,000 distinct CDR3 sequences, with 46% appearing a single time and around 18% taken by the ten largest. The sample taken for sequencing was blood. The receptor set was obtained from an older man in good health.

In its sample, this clonotype was seen a few times. The chain combines TRBV29-1 with TRBJ1-4; 9 nucleotides line up with TRBD1. CDR3 length equals 14 residues. CDR1 and CDR2 from the germline V gene are SQVTM and ANQGSEA. The V and J ends lost 6 bases and 4 bases, in that order; junction bases with no gene match: 6. CDR3 protein: CSVPGTGNNEKLFF. The DNA for the CDR3 is TGCAGCGTACCCGGGACAGGGAATAATGAAAAACTGTTTTTT.

A few counts support this clonotype. The chain carries TRBV7-3 and TRBJ2-5; the D gene is possibly TRBD1 (5 bases). Trimming cost V 0 bases and J 7 bases, with 15 bases left between them. The CDR3 contains 15 residues. Germline-derived CDR1 and CDR2 are SGHTA and FQGTGA. The CDR3 here is CASSLTGAKDRTQYF. The CDR3 DNA is TGTGCCAGCAGCTTAACAGGGGCGAAGGATAGGACCCAGTACTTC.

This sequence joins TRBV11-3 and TRBJ2-1; D may be TRBD2 (6 bases). In germline, CDR1 is SGHNT, CDR2 YENEEA. Trimming took off 5 bases at V and 2 bases at J, with 13 bases between the two ends. CDR3 length: 15 residues. CDR3 in amino acids: CASSPVGSTYNEQFF. Written as DNA, the CDR3 is TGTGCCAGCAGCCCAGTCGGGAGTACCTACAATGAGCAGTTCTTC.

The chain employs TRBV7-2 and TRBJ1-3; the D gene is possibly TRBD1 (5 bases). This CDR3 spans 15 amino acids. V was pared by 5 bases and J by 0 bases, with 11 bases between. CDR1 and CDR2 (germline): SGHTA, FQGNSA. CDR3 DNA sequence: TGTGCCAGCAGCCTAAAAGGGGTCTCTGGAAACACCATATATTTT. This translates into CASSLKGVSGNTIYF.

This clonotype was seen only a few times. This chain joins TRBV6-6 and TRBJ2-2; D is unclear. Germline values: CDR1 MNHNY, CDR2 SVGAGI (reference sequence). Trimming left V 5 bases short and J 6 bases short, with 16 bases between. This CDR3 region has 15 residues. The CDR3 spells CASSPLDSVAGELFF. CDR3 nucleotides: TGTGCCAGCAGTCCCCTCGATTCGGTGGCCGGGGAGCTGTTTTTT.

This chain connects TRBV28 to TRBJ2-7, with D unresolved. The CDR3 consists of 13 residues. CDR1 and CDR2 from the germline V gene are MDHEN and SYDVKM. The V end was cut by 9 bases, the J end by 7 bases, with 19 bases between. The CDR3 sequence: CASLGNGPLEQYF. DNA of the CDR3: TGTGCCAGTTTGGGGAACGGACCCTTGGAGCAGTACTTC.

V and J are TRBV18 and TRBJ2-1, with 8 bases that match TRBD1. The CDR3 spans 13 residues. V lost 6 bases, J lost 10 bases, and 8 bases stayed unmatched. Looked up from germline, CDR1 is KGHSH and CDR2 is LQKENI. This CDR3 reads CASSQDREREQFF. The CDR3 region has the DNA TGTGCCAGCTCGCAGGACAGGGAACGCGAGCAGTTCTTC.

This clonotype was seen a single time. Since the CDR3 does not end with the conserved phenylalanine or tryptophan, this likely comes from a read error. The chain has TRBV15 and TRBJ2-5; D gene ambiguous. V lost 1 base, J lost 2 bases, and 8 bases lay in between. Germline CDR1 LNHNV, CDR2 YYDKDF (reference sequence). CDR3 length: 14 amino acids. CDR3 bases: TGTGCCACCAGCAGAGGCCGGTCACAAGAGACCCAGTACCTC. It is translated as CATSRGRSQETQYL.

This chain connects TRBV9 to TRBJ2-1; D gene ambiguous. The V gene's germline CDR1 is SGDLS and CDR2 YYNGEE. The CDR3 is 16 residues long. V was clipped by 0 bases and J by 8 bases, with 18 bases between them. The CDR3 here is CASSVDQARAYYEQFF. CDR3 sequence (DNA): TGTGCCAGCAGCGTAGATCAGGCGAGAGCTTATTATGAGCAGTTCTTC.

This clonotype was counted many times. This sequence joins TRBV24-1 and TRBJ2-1; the match to TRBD2 covers 8 bases. The CDR3 consists of 17 residues. V was pared by 5 bases and J by 9 bases, with 17 bases of the junction left unmatched. CDR1 and CDR2 from the germline V gene are KGHDR and SFDVKD. CDR3 nucleotides: TGTGCCACCAGTGCCATCACCGGGAGCGGGAGAATGATTGAGCAGTTCTTC. This gives the protein CATSAITGSGRMIEQFF.

This clonotype was picked up a small number of times. The chain recombines TRBV5-1 with TRBJ2-1, with 8 bases matching TRBD2. This CDR3 contains 17 residues. The J segment lost 2 bases and the V segment lost 6 bases, leaving 13 bases of the junction unmatched. The germline V gene encodes CDR1 SGHRS and CDR2 YFSETQ. The DNA for the CDR3 is TGCGCCAGCACCCCTCTAGCAGTAGCGGGAACCTACAATGAGCAGTTCTTC. It yields the protein CASTPLAVAGTYNEQFF. Filled out from reference TRBV5-1 and TRBJ2-1, the complete variable domain reads KAGVTQTPRYLIKTRGQQVTLSCSPISGHRSVSWYQQTPGQGLQFLFEYFSETQRNKGNFPGRFSGRQFSNSRSEMNVSTLELGDSALYLCASTPLAVAGTYNEQFFGPGTRLTVL.

The rearrangement joins TRBV6-1 to TRBJ2-3; 7 bases map to TRBD1. Trimming cost V 2 bases and J 6 bases; bases outside gene matches: 11. The CDR3 has 16 amino acids. Germline values: CDR1 MNHNS, CDR2 SASEGT. In DNA form, the CDR3 reads TGTGCCAGCAGTGAAACGACAGGGTGGCAATCGGATACGCAGTATTTT. Translated, it gives CASSETTGWQSDTQYF.

This clonotype is a singleton in its sample. The chain is built from TRBV7-9 and TRBJ2-5; TRBD2 aligns across 15 bases. The V gene's germline CDR1 is SEHNR and CDR2 FQNEAQ (reference sequence). V gave up 5 bases and J gave up 5 bases; unmatched junction bases: 9. The CDR3 length is 17 residues. CDR3 region: CASSPGTSGGNVETQYF. CDR3 bases: TGTGCCAGCAGCCCCGGGACTAGCGGGGGGAACGTCGAGACCCAGTACTTC.

Notes on this clonotype: Since a much larger clone is just one base distant, this may be a read error. The chain is built from TRBV18 and TRBJ2-1; D not resolved. CDR3 length: 11 amino acids. Germline CDR1 KGHSH, CDR2 LQKENI. CDR3: CASSLDKEQFF. In DNA form, the CDR3 reads TGTGCCAGCTCCCTTGACAAGGAGCAGTTCTTC.

This clonotype appeared a few times. This chain joins TRBV27 and TRBJ2-5; D not resolved. CDR1 is MNHEY, CDR2 SMNVEV, per germline (reference sequence). Trimming took 6 bases from V and 4 from J, leaving 6 bases between them. The CDR3 spans 11 residues. CDR3 loop: CASRVRETQYF. The CDR3 DNA is TGTGCCAGCAGGGTCAGAGAGACCCAGTACTTC.

On this clonotype: The junction and the germline gene differ at one end; a read error may be behind it. The chain combines TRBV4-3 with TRBJ1-5; TRBD1 agrees at 8 bases. There are 15 residues in the CDR3. Germline V gene data show CDR1 as LGHNA and CDR2 as YSLEER. DNA for the CDR3: TGCACCAGCAGCCAAGTGGCAGGGGGCAGGGAGCCCCAGCATTTT. Residues: CTSSQVAGGREPQHF.

The V gene is TRBV20-1, the J gene TRBJ2-1; perhaps TRBD1 as D (7 bases). The germline gives CDR1 DFQATT, CDR2 SNEGSKA (reference sequence). The V end lost 6 bases, the J end lost 3 bases, and 15 bases lay between the germline ends. CDR3 size: 14 residues. In DNA form, the CDR3 reads TGCAGTGCCGAGGAGGGACAGAACTACAATGAGCAGTTCTTC. This sequence encodes CSAEEGQNYNEQFF.

The V call is TRBV5-1, the J call TRBJ1-2; TRBD1 is a possible D gene (6 bases). In germline, CDR1 is SGHRS, CDR2 YFSETQ. CDR3 size: 15 residues. The V end lost 0 bases, the J end lost 8 bases, and 17 bases lay between the germline ends. CDR3 DNA sequence: TGCGCCAGCAGCTTGGACGGGGGCCCCGGGCCCGGCTACACCTTC. Protein sequence: CASSLDGGPGPGYTF.